Presented here are 26 T cell receptor beta chains from one specimen sequenced in a study of blood T cell repertoires in COVID-19. The method was immunoSEQ multiplex PCR; TCRdb's version includes in-frame clones alone and lacks a portion of them. The table shows some 200,000 clones, with about 86% occurring only once. The sample taken for sequencing was peripheral blood. The receptor set was obtained from a woman in her seventies with COVID-19, enrolled during active disease.

The V and J genes are TRBV4-2 and TRBJ2-1; TRBD2 aligns across 8 bases. With V trimmed by 0 bases and J by 4 bases, 5 bases remained unmatched. The CDR3 length is 16 residues. Per germline, CDR1 LGHNA and CDR2 YNFKEQ. The CDR3 nucleotides read TGTGCCAGCAGCCAAGATCTTAGCGGGATTTACAATGAGCAGTTCTTC. It encodes CASSQDLSGIYNEQFF.

The gene calls are TRBV24-1 and TRBJ1-1; D unclear. The ends were cut back, 5 bases at V and 6 bases at J, with 12 bases in the middle. This CDR3 contains 13 residues. Germline values: CDR1 KGHDR, CDR2 SFDVKD. The CDR3 coding sequence is TGTGCCACCAGTGGCAGCACAGTCGCTGAAGCTTTCTTT. Translated: CATSGSTVAEAFF.

The rearrangement joins TRBV2 to TRBJ1-1; D ambiguous. There are 12 residues in the CDR3. V was shortened by 8 bases and J by 0 bases, with 7 bases between the two germline ends. The germline V gene has CDR1 SNHLY and CDR2 FYNNEI. CDR3: CASSIMNTEAFF. The CDR3 bases are TGTGCCAGCTCTATTATGAACACTGAAGCTTTCTTT. The whole variable domain, remainder taken from reference TRBV2 and TRBJ1-1, is EPEVTQTPSHQVTQMGQEVILRCVPISNHLYFYWYRQILGQKVEFLVSFYNNEISEKSEIFDDQFSVERPDGSNFTLKIRSTKLEDSAMYFCASSIMNTEAFFGQGTRLTVV.

The V gene is TRBV2, the J gene TRBJ1-5; 10 bases match TRBD1. The CDR3 extends over 15 amino acids. J gave up 6 bases and V 5 bases, and 7 bases lay outside the gene matches. The V gene's germline CDR1 is SNHLY and CDR2 FYNNEI. The CDR3 sequence: CASSLDRGQSQPQHF. For the CDR3, the DNA is TGTGCCAGCAGTCTCGACAGGGGGCAAAGTCAGCCCCAGCATTTT. The full variable domain, its missing parts supplied by reference TRBV2 and TRBJ1-5, is EPEVTQTPSHQVTQMGQEVILRCVPISNHLYFYWYRQILGQKVEFLVSFYNNEISEKSEIFDDQFSVERPDGSNFTLKIRSTKLEDSAMYFCASSLDRGQSQPQHFGDGTRLSIL.

As DNA, the CDR3 is TGTGCCAGCTCCCGCGAGCTTAGAGTGGGGGGTGGTCGGAATGGCTACACCTTC. This gives the protein CASSRELRVGGGRNGYTF. This chain joins TRBV5-4 and TRBJ1-2, with a weak D call TRBD1 (5 bases). Trimming removed 7 bases from V and 6 bases from J, with 31 bases in between. Germline V gene lookup returns CDR1 SGHNT and CDR2 YYREEE (reference sequence). The CDR3 runs 18 residues.

For this clone: The sample contains more than one DNA sequence encoding this CDR3. This chain uses TRBV6-4 with TRBJ1-6; no clear D gene. The CDR3 is made up of 20 amino acids. Trimming left V 0 bases short and J 7 bases short, with 25 bases between. Germline V lookup: CDR1 MRHNA, CDR2 SNTAGT. The CDR3 reads CASSDSSCKAIAPLNSPLHF. The CDR3 DNA follows: TGTGCCAGCAGTGACTCTTCGTGTAAGGCCATAGCTCCGTTAAATTCACCCCTCCACTTT.

The chain carries TRBV28 and TRBJ1-5; D is perhaps TRBD1 (6 bases). V gave up 3 bases and J gave up 4 bases, with 13 bases separating them. The CDR3 is 15 residues long. Germline CDR1 MDHEN, CDR2 SYDVKM. This CDR3 is CASSFGQGQNQPQHF. The CDR3 bases are TGTGCCAGCAGTTTTGGCCAGGGGCAAAATCAGCCCCAGCATTTT.

This clone was recorded a few times. The chain links TRBV6-6 to TRBJ2-7, with 10 bases fitting TRBD1. The CDR3 sequence is 14 residues long. CDR1 and CDR2 (germline): MNHNY, SVGAGI (reference sequence). With 4 bases clipped from V and 7 bases from J, the junction kept 7 bases outside the gene matches. CDR3 loop: CASSSGTGEWEQYF. The CDR3 DNA sequence: TGTGCCAGCAGTTCCGGGACAGGGGAGTGGGAGCAGTACTTC.

The chain uses TRBV6-2 or TRBV6-3 and TRBJ2-1, with 10 bases matching TRBD1. The V segment lost 6 bases and the J segment 8 bases; nucleotides outside the gene matches: 10. Germline V gives CDR1 MNHEY, CDR2 SVGEGT. The CDR3 contains 15 residues. The CDR3 sequence: CASSTGQGFIDEQFF. The CDR3 DNA is TGTGCCAGCAGCACGGGACAGGGGTTTATCGATGAGCAGTTCTTC.

The chain combines TRBV6-5 with TRBJ1-4; D possibly corresponds to TRBD1 (5 bases). Trimming removed 7 bases from V and 0 bases from J, with 12 bases in between. Germline CDR1 MNHEY, CDR2 SVGAGI. This CDR3 has 15 residues. This chain's CDR3 is CASKSETATNEKLFF. The CDR3 nucleotides read TGTGCCAGCAAATCCGAGACAGCAACTAATGAAAAACTGTTTTTT.

This clone was picked up one time. The chain uses TRBV19 and TRBJ2-7; TRBD2 aligns across 10 bases. Germline V lookup: CDR1 LNHDA, CDR2 SQIVND (reference sequence). The CDR3 length is 13 residues. The V segment lost 10 bases and the J segment 4 bases; nucleotides outside the gene matches: 7. In DNA, the CDR3 is TGTGCCACCAAACCGGGACTAGCGTACGAGCAGTACTTC. Protein product: CATKPGLAYEQYF.

V gene TRBV5-6 combines with J gene TRBJ1-5; perhaps TRBD1 as D (5 bases). Germline V gene data show CDR1 as SGHDT and CDR2 as YYEEEE. The CDR3 runs to 15 residues. V was shortened by 4 bases and J by 5 bases, with 16 bases between the two germline ends. The CDR3 DNA reads TGTGCCAGCAGCGTCGGGGGTGTCGGGTATCAGCCCCAGCATTTT. It encodes CASSVGGVGYQPQHF. Variable domain in full (rest from reference TRBV5-6 and TRBJ1-5): DAGVTQSPTHLIKTRGQQVTLRCSPKSGHDTVSWYQQALGQGPQFIFQYYEEEERQRGNFPDRFSGHQFPNYSSELNVNALLLGDSALYLCASSVGGVGYQPQHFGDGTRLSIL.

CDR3 DNA: TGTGCCAGCAGCGCGTTAACAGGGGGGGACTCACCCCTCCACTTT. This sequence encodes CASSALTGGDSPLHF. The V call is TRBV25-1, the J call TRBJ1-6, with TRBD1 identical over 8 bases. Per germline, CDR1 MGHDK and CDR2 SYGVNS. With 6 bases clipped from V and 10 bases from J, the junction kept 11 bases outside the gene matches. CDR3 size: 15 residues.

The chain uses TRBV19 and TRBJ1-6, with D maybe TRBD1 (6 bases). V was pared by 5 bases and J by 10 bases, with 21 bases between. Germline loops: CDR1 LNHDA, CDR2 SQIVND (reference sequence). The CDR3 is made up of 16 amino acids. As DNA, the CDR3 is TGTGCCAGTAGTCCATCGGGACAACGCTCGGGGTCACCCCTCCACTTT. Amino acids: CASSPSGQRSGSPLHF.

The chain joins TRBV7-2 to TRBJ2-1; 12 positions agree with TRBD2. With 5 bases clipped from V and 6 bases from J, the junction kept 5 bases outside the gene matches. This CDR3 is built from 15 residues. The germline gives CDR1 SGHTA, CDR2 FQGNSA. The CDR3 region is CASSGQLAGGNEQFF. The CDR3, as DNA: TGTGCCAGCAGCGGACAACTAGCGGGGGGCAATGAGCAGTTCTTC.

The V gene is TRBV10-1, the J gene TRBJ1-5, with 8 bases identical to TRBD1. Germline CDR1 is WNHNN and CDR2 is SYGVQD (reference sequence). V was pared by 10 bases and J by 5 bases, with 13 bases of the junction left unmatched. There are 15 residues in the CDR3. The CDR3: CATHLDRVGHQPQHF. The DNA for the CDR3 is TGCGCCACCCACCTGGACAGGGTAGGCCATCAGCCCCAGCATTTT.

The chain is built from TRBV18 and TRBJ2-1; 8 positions agree with TRBD1. The V segment lost 6 bases and the J segment 7 bases; nucleotides outside the gene matches: 8. The germline V gene has CDR1 KGHSH and CDR2 LQKENI. The CDR3 consists of 14 residues. The CDR3 here is CASSIQGAWNEQFF. The CDR3 nucleotides are TGTGCCAGCTCGATTCAGGGGGCGTGGAATGAGCAGTTCTTC.

The rearrangement uses TRBV5-1 and TRBJ2-2; 11 positions match TRBD2. The germline gives CDR1 SGHRS, CDR2 YFSETQ. Unmatched junction bases numbered 6, after V lost 2 bases and J lost 6 bases. The CDR3 is made up of 16 amino acids. As DNA, the CDR3 is TGCGCCAGCAGCTTTGGGCTAGCGGGAGGCCCCGGGGAGCTGTTTTTT. Its translation is CASSFGLAGGPGELFF.

Points on this clone: Germline is not matched at one junction end, which may reflect a read error. V gene TRBV20-1 combines with J gene TRBJ1-1; possible D gene TRBD1, 6 bases. Germline lookup yields CDR1 DFQATT and CDR2 SNEGSKA (reference sequence). CDR3 length: 8 amino acids. CDR3 loop: CSALGGSF. The CDR3 DNA follows: TGCAGTGCTCTTGGGGGCAGCTTT.

The rearrangement links TRBV6-5 to TRBJ2-7; 12 nucleotides agree with TRBD1. V shed 4 bases and J 6 bases; nucleotides not matched to a gene: 4. Germline V gives CDR1 MNHEY, CDR2 SVGAGI. This CDR3 has 14 residues. DNA of the CDR3: TGTGCCAGCAGTTCCCGGGACAGGGGGCTCGAGCAGTACTTC. This codes for CASSSRDRGLEQYF.

As concerns this clone: Other DNA variants within this sample encode the same CDR3. The V and J genes are TRBV19 and TRBJ2-7, with TRBD1 matching 9 bases. Looked up from germline, CDR1 is LNHDA and CDR2 is SQIVND (reference sequence). V lost 4 bases and J lost 4; bases outside the gene matches: 5. This CDR3 spans 14 amino acids. CDR3 nucleotides: TGTGCCAGTAGTAATACAGGGGGCGGTTACGAGCAGTACTTC. This encodes CASSNTGGGYEQYF. The whole variable domain, filled in from reference TRBV19 and TRBJ2-7, reads DGGITQSPKYLFRKEGQNVTLSCEQNLNHDAMYWYRQDPGQGLRLIYYSQIVNDFQKGDIAEGYSVSREKKESFPLTVTSAQKNPTAFYLCASSNTGGGYEQYFGPGTRLTVT.

The V gene is TRBV6-5, the J gene TRBJ2-5; 7 nucleotides agree with TRBD1. The CDR3 contains 15 residues. Germline trimming cut 2 bases from V and 5 bases from J; bases unmatched to any gene: 8. Germline-derived CDR1 and CDR2 are MNHEY and SVGAGI. For the CDR3, the DNA is TGTGCCAGCAGTTACCCGGGACAGAACGGGGAGACCCAGTACTTC. Protein sequence: CASSYPGQNGETQYF.

Points on this clone: Mismatch with germline at one junction end may stem from a read error. The rearrangement uses TRBV28 and TRBJ2-2; no firm D call. The CDR3 sequence is 13 residues long. Germline V lookup: CDR1 MDHEN, CDR2 SYDVKM. Here the CDR3 reads CASRLSVTGELFF. The CDR3 bases are TGTGCCAGCAGATTATCCGTAACCGGGGAGCTGTTTTTT. Full variable domain (outside the CDR3, taken from reference TRBV28 and TRBJ2-2): DVKVTQSSRYLVKRTGEKVFLECVQDMDHENMFWYRQDPGLGLRLIYFSYDVKMKEKGDIPEGYSVSREKKERFSLILESASTNQTSMYLCASRLSVTGELFFGEGSRLTVL.

This chain links TRBV5-1 with TRBJ2-7, with 8 positions matching TRBD2. Germline values: CDR1 SGHRS, CDR2 YFSETQ. The J segment lost 7 bases and the V segment lost 4 bases, leaving 10 bases of the junction unmatched. CDR3 length: 14 residues. The CDR3 bases are TGCGCCAGCAGCCCTTCAGCGGGAGCACGGGAGCAGTACTTC. It is translated as CASSPSAGAREQYF. Filled out from reference TRBV5-1 and TRBJ2-7, the complete variable domain reads KAGVTQTPRYLIKTRGQQVTLSCSPISGHRSVSWYQQTPGQGLQFLFEYFSETQRNKGNFPGRFSGRQFSNSRSEMNVSTLELGDSALYLCASSPSAGAREQYFGPGTRLTVT.

This rearrangement joins TRBV20-1 to TRBJ2-7; D not resolved. The CDR3 runs to 11 residues. V was cut by 5 bases and J by 4 bases, with 9 bases left in between. In germline, CDR1 is DFQATT, CDR2 SNEGSKA (reference sequence). CDR3 DNA: TGCAGTGCTCTAGATCGGTACGAGCAGTACTTC. It is translated as CSALDRYEQYF.

This rearrangement joins TRBV5-1 to TRBJ2-1; perhaps TRBD2 as D (5 bases). The length of the CDR3 is 12 residues. Germline CDR1 SGHRS, CDR2 YFSETQ. V lost 4 bases and J 10 bases, leaving 12 bases between the germline ends. CDR3 bases: TGCGCCAGCAGCCCGCCTAGCATCGAGCAGTTCTTC. This sequence encodes CASSPPSIEQFF.